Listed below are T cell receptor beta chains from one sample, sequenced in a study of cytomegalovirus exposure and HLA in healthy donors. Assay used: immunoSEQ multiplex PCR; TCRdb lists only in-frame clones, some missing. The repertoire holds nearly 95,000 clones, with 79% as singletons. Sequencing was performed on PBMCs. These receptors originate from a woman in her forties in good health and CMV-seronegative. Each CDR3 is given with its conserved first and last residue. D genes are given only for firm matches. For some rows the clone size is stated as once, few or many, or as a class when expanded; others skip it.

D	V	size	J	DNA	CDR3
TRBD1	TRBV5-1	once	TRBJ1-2	TGCGCCAGCAGCTTAGAACAGGGGGGTAACTATGGCTACACCTTC	CASSLEQGGNYGYTF
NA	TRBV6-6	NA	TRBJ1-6	TGTGCCAGCAGCAGTACAGGCAGCTCCTATAATTCACCCCTCAACTTT	CASSSTGSSYNSPLNF
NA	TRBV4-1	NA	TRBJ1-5	TGCGCCAGCAGCCAGGGGCGTGACCTATATAGCAATCAGCCCCAGCATTTT	CASSQGRDLYSNQPQHF
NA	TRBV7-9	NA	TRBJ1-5	TGTGCCAGCAGCTTAGCCGGCCAAGGGGGGCCCCAGCATTTT	CASSLAGQGGPQHF
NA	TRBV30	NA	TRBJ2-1	TGTGCCTGGAGGGGAGATACCTACAATGAGCAGTTCTTC	CAWRGDTYNEQFF
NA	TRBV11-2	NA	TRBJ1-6	TGTGCCAGCAGCTTGGAGGGTAATTCACCCCTCCACTTT	CASSLEGNSPLHF
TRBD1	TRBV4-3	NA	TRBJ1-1	TGCGCCAGCAGCCACAACAGGGGAATCACTGAAGCTTTCTTT	CASSHNRGITEAFF
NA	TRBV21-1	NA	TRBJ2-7	TGTGCCAGCTACAAGACAGGGGGCCATTATTACGAGCAGTACTTC	CASYKTGGHYYEQYF
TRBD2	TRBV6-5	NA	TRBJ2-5	TGTGCCAGCAATAGCGGGCAAGAGACCCAGTACTTC	CASNSGQETQYF
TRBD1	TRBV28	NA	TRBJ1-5	TGTGCCACCGACAGGGGCCGGGGTCAGCCCCAGCATTTT	CATDRGRGQPQHF
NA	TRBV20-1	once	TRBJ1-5	TGCAGTGTTCACGGGGAACCCCAGCATTTT	CSVHGEPQHF
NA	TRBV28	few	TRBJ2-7	TGTGCCAGCAGTTCCCGGACTTATAGCTCCTACGAGCAGTACTTC	CASSSRTYSSYEQYF
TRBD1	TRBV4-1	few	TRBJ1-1	TGCGCCAGCAGCCAAACTGGGACAGGGAACACTGAAGCTTTCTTT	CASSQTGTGNTEAFF
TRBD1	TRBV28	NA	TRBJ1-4	TGTGCCAGCAGTTTACAGGGGGCTCGTGAAAAACTGTTTTTT	CASSLQGAREKLFF
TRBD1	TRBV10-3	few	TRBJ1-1	TGTGCCATCAGCCGACAGGGGGCACGGGAGACTGAAGCTTTCTTT	CAISRQGARETEAFF
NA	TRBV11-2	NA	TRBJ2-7	TGTGCCAGCAGCCTCGGGATCTCCTACGAGCAGTACTTC	CASSLGISYEQYF
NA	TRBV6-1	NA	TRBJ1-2	TGTGCCAGCAGTGAATCAGGGGCTCATGGCTACACCTTC	CASSESGAHGYTF
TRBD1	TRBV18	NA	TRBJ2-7	TGTGCCAGCTCCTCACGACAGGGGCTTTACGAGCAGTACTTC	CASSSRQGLYEQYF
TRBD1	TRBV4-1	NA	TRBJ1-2	TGCGCCAGCAGCCCGCTTTCTTTAGGGGGCGCGTATGGCTACACCTTC	CASSPLSLGGAYGYTF
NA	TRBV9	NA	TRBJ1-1	TGTGCCAGCAGCGGGGGACTCAAGAACACTGAAGCTTTCTTT	CASSGGLKNTEAFF
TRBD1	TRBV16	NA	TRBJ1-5	TGTGCCAGCAGCTGGGACAGGGGGAATCAGCCCCAGCATTTT	CASSWDRGNQPQHF
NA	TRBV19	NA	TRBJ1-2	TGTGCCAGTAGTATAGAGGAGGACCAGCTTGGCTACACCTTC	CASSIEEDQLGYTF
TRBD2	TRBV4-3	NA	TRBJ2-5	TGCGCCAGCAGCCAAGATCCGGTAGCGGGGGCCCGGGAGACCCAGTACTTC	CASSQDPVAGARETQYF
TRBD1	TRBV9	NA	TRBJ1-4	TGTGCCAGCAGCCTAGGACAGGGGTCTAATGAAAAACTGTTTTTT	CASSLGQGSNEKLFF
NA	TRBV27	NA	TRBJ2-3	TGTGCCAGCAGTCCTAGACAGAAGACAGATACGCAGTATTTT	CASSPRQKTDTQYF
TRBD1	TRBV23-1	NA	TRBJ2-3	TGCGCCAGCAGTCAAAAAGGACAGGGGGCGACAGATACGCAGTATTTT	CASSQKGQGATDTQYF
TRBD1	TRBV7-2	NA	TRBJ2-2	TGTGCCAGCAGCCTCCAGGGGGTCACCGGGGAGCTGTTTTTT	CASSLQGVTGELFF
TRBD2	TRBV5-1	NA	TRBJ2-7	TGCGCCAGCAGCTTGGCTGCGGGGGTAAGCTCCTACGAGCAGTACTTC	CASSLAAGVSSYEQYF
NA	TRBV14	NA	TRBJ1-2	TGTGCCAGCAGCCATACAGGCTGGGGAAACTATGGCTACACCTTC	CASSHTGWGNYGYTF
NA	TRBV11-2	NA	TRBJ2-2	TGTGCCATCCTGGTTCGTAAGCGGAGCCAGAACACCGGGGAGCTGTTTTTT	CAILVRKRSQNTGELFF
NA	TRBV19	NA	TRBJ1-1	TGTGCCAGTACCACTAGGGGACTACCGAACACTGAAGCTTTCTTT	CASTTRGLPNTEAFF
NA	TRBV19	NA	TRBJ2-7	TGTGCCAGTACTAACCGGGACGAGCAGTACTTC	CASTNRDEQYF
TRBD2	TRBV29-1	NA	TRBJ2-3	TGCAGCGTTGAAGGGCGGTTTCGGGGCGGGGGGCCCACAGATACGCAGTATTTT	CSVEGRFRGGGPTDTQYF
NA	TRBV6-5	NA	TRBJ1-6	TGTGCCAGCAGTTACACGGGGGTTGATTCACCCCTCCACTTT	CASSYTGVDSPLHF
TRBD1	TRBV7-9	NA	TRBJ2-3	TGTGCCAGCAGTTCTGGACAGGGGGCGCTCGCAGATACGCAGTATTTT	CASSSGQGALADTQYF
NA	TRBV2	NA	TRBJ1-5	TGTGCCAGCTGGAGGGATCAGCCCCAGCATTTT	CASWRDQPQHF
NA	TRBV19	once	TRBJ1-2	TGTGCCACTACCCGTCAAGACAGAGCGGGTGGCTACACCTTC	CATTRQDRAGGYTF
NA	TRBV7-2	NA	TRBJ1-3	TGTGCCAGTTGTCCAGACTCTGGAAACACCATATATTTT	CASCPDSGNTIYF
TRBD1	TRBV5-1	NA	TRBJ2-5	TGCGCCAGCAGTCCACGACAGGGGGAGACCCAGTACTTC	CASSPRQGETQYF
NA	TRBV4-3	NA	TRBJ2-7	TGCGCCAGCAGCCAAGGCAGCGGCGGTACCTACGAGCAGTACTTC	CASSQGSGGTYEQYF
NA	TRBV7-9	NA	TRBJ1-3	TGTGCCAGCAGACCGATCAGCTCTGGAAACACCATATATTTT	CASRPISSGNTIYF
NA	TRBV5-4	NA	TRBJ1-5	TGTGCCAGCAGCTCTAGGCCAGCGGGAGATAGCAATCAGCCCCAGCATTTT	CASSSRPAGDSNQPQHF
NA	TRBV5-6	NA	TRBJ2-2	TGTGCCAGCAGCTTTGAGTTAACCGGGGAGCTGTTTTTT	CASSFELTGELFF
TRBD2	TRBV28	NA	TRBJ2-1	TGTGCCAGCAGTGGGCTAGCGGAGATTAATGAGCAGTTCTTC	CASSGLAEINEQFF
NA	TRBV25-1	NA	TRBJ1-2	TGTGCCAGCAGTGAATTCGAGGATGGCTACACCTTC	CASSEFEDGYTF
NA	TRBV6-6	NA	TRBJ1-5	TGTGCCAGCAGTTGGGGGGAGTGGAGTCAGCCCCAGCATTTT	CASSWGEWSQPQHF
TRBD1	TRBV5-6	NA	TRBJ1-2	TGTGCCAGCAGCTTGGGCGACAGGGGGGGCGGAAACACCTTC	CASSLGDRGGGNTF
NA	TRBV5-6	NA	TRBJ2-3	TGTGCCAGCAGCTTCGCTAGCCCTAGCACAGATACGCAGTATTTT	CASSFASPSTDTQYF
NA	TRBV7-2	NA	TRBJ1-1	TGTGCCAGCAGACAGCAGGAAGCTGACACTGAAGCTTTCTTT	CASRQQEADTEAFF
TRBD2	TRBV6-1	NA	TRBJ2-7	TGTGCCAGCAGTGAATTAAGCGGGGGGTCGTCCTACGAGCAGTACTTC	CASSELSGGSSYEQYF
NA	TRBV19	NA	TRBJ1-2	TGTGCCAGTAGTTCGGTAGGCAGACTTCTACAGGCTAACTATGGCTACACCTTC	CASSSVGRLLQANYGYTF
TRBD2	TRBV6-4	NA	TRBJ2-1	TGTGCCAGCAGTGACTCTGCTAGCGGAGGTGGGAGTGCTGAGCAGTTCTTC	CASSDSASGGGSAEQFF